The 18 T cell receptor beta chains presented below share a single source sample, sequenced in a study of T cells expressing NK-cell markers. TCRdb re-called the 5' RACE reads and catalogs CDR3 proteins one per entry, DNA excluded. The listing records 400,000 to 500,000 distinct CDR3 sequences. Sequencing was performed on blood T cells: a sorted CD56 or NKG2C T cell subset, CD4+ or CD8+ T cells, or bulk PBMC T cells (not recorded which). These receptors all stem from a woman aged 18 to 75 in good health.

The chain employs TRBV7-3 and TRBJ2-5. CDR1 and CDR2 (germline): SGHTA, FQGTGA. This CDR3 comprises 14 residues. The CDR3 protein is CASSLSGVEETQYF.

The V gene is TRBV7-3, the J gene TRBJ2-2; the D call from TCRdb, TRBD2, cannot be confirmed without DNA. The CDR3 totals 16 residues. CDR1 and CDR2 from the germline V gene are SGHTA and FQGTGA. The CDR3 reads CASSLTSGGPPGELFF.

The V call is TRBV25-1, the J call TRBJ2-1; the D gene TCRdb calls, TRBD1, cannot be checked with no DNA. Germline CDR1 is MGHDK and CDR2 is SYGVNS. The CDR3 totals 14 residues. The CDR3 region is CASTKGGGRHEQFF.

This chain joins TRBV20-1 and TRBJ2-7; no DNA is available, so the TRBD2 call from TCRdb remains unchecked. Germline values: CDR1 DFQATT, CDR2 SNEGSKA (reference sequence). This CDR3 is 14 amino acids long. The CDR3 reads CSARDPPKSYEQYF.

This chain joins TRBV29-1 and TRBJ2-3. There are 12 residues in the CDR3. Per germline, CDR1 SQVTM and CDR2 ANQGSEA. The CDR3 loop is CSVTVSTDTQYF.

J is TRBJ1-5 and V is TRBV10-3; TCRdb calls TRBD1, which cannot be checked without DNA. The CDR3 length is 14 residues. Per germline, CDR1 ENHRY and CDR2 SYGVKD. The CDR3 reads CAISQDRVDQPQHF.

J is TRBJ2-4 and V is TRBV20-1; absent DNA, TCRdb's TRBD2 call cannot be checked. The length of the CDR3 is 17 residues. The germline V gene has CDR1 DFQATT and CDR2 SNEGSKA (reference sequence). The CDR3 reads CSAPPSGGAKAKNIQYF.

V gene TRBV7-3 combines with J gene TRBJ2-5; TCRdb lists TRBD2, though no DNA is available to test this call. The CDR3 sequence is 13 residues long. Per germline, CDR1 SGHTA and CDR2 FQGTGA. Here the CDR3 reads CASSISSGGRKYF. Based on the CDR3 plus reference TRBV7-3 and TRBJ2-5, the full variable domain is GAGVSQTPSNKVTEKGKYVELRCDPISGHTALYWYRQSLGQGPEFLIYFQGTGAADDSGLPNDRFFAVRPEGSVSTLKIQRTERGDSAVYLCASSISSGGRKYFGPGTRLLVL.

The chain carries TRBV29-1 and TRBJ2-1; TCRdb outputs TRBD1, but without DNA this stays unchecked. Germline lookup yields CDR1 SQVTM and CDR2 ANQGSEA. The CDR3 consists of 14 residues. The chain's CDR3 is CSAGGDRGGNEQFF.

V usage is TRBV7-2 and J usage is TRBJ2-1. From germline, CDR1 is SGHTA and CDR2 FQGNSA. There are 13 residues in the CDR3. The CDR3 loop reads CASSFALNNEQFF.

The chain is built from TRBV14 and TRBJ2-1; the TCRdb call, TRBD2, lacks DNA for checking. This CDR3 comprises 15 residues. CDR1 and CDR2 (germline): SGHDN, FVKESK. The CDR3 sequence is CASSQRVSSYNEQFF. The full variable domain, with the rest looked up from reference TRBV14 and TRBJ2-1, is EAGVTQFPSHSVIEKGQTVTLRCDPISGHDNLYWYRRVMGKEIKFLLHFVKESKQDESGMPNNRFLAERTGGTYSTLKVQPAELEDSGVYFCASSQRVSSYNEQFFGPGTRLTVL.

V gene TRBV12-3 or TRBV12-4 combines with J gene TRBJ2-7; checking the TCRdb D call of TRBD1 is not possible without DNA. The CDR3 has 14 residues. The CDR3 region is CASSLGGTNYEQYF.

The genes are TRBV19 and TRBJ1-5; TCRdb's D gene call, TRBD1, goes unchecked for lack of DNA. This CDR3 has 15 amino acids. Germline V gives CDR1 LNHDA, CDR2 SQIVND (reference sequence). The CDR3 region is CASSPGQGSNQPQHF.

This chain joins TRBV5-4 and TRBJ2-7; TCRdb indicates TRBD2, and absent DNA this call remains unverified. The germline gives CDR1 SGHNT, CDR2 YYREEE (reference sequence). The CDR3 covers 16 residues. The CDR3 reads CASSLELSGNSYEQYF.

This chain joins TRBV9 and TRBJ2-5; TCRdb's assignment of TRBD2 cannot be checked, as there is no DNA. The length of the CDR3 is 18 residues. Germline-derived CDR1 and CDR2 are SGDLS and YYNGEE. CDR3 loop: CASSVGRQAGVLQETQYF.

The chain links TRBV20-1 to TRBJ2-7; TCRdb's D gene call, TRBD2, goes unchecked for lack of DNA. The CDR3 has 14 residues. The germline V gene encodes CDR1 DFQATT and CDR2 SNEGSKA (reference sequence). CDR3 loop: CSARGQVPSYEQYF.

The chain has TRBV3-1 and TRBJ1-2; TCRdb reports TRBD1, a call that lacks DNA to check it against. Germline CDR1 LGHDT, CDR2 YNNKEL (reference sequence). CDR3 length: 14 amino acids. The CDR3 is CASSQAAGKAGYTF.

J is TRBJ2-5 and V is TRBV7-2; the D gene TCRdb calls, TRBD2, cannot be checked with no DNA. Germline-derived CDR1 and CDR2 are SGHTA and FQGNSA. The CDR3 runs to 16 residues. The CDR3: CASSLALASGTETQYF.